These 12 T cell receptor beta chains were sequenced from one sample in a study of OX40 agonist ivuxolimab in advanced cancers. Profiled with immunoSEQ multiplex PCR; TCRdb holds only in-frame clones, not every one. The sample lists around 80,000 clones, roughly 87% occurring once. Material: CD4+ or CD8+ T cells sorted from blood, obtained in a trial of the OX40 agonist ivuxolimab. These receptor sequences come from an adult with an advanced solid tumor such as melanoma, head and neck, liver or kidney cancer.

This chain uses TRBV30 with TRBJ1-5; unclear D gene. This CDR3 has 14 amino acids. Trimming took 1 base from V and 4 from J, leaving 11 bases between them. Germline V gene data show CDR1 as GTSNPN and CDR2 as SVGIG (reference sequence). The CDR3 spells CAWSGVQLNQPQHF. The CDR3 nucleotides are TGTGCCTGGAGTGGAGTACAGCTGAATCAGCCCCAGCATTTT.

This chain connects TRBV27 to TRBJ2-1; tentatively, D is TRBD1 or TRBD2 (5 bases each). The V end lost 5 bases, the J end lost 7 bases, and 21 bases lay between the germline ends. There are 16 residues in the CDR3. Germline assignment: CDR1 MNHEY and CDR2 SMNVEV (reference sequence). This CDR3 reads CASSTSWDRPRNEQFF. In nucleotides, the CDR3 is TGTGCCAGCAGTACCTCGTGGGACCGCCCCAGAAATGAGCAGTTCTTC.

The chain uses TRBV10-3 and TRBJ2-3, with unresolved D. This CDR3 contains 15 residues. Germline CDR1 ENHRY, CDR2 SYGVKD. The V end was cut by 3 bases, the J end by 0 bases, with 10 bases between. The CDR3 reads CAISDLKGSTDTQYF. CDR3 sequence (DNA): TGTGCCATCAGTGACCTAAAAGGTAGCACAGATACGCAGTATTTT.

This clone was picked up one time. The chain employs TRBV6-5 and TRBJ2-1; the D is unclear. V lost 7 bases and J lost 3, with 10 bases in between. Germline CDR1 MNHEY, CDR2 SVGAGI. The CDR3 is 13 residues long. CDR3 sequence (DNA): TGTGCCAGCACTCATAATTTCTACAATGAGCAGTTCTTC. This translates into CASTHNFYNEQFF.

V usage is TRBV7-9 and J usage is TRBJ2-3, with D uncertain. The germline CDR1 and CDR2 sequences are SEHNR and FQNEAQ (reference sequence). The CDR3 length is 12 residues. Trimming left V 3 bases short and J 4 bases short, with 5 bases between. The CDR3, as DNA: TGTGCCAGCAGCTTCAATTCAGATACGCAGTATTTT. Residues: CASSFNSDTQYF.

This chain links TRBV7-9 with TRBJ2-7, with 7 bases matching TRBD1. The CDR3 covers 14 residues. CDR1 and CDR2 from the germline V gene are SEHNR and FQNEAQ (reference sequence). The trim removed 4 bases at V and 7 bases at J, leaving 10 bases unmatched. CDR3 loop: CASSWGQPAREQYF. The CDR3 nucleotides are TGTGCCAGCAGCTGGGGACAGCCCGCCCGGGAGCAGTACTTC.

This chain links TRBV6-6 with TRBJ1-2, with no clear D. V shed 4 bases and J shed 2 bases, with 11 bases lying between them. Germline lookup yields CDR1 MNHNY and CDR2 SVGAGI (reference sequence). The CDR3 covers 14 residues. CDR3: CASSLDGPNYGYTF. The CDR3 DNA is TGTGCCAGCAGTTTGGACGGACCCAACTATGGCTACACCTTC.

The CDR3 nucleotides read TGTGCCAGCAGTCGAAAGACAGGCAATCAGCCCCAGCATTTT. Translating gives CASSRKTGNQPQHF. This chain uses TRBV6-5 with TRBJ1-5; D might be TRBD1 (5 bases). V was pared by 5 bases and J by 2 bases, with 10 bases between. Germline V lookup: CDR1 MNHEY, CDR2 SVGAGI. This CDR3 has 14 residues.

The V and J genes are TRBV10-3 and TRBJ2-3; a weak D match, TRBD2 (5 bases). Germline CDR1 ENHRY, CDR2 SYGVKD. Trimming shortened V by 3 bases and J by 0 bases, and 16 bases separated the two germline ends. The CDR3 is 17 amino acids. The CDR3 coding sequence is TGTGCCATCAGTGACCCGGGTGTCGGGGATAGCACAGATACGCAGTATTTT. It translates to CAISDPGVGDSTDTQYF.

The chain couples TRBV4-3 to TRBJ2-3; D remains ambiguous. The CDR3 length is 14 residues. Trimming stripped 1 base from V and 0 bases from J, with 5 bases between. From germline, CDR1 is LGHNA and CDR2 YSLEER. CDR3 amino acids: CASSQGKSTDTQYF. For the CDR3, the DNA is TGCGCCAGCAGCCAAGGGAAGAGCACAGATACGCAGTATTTT.

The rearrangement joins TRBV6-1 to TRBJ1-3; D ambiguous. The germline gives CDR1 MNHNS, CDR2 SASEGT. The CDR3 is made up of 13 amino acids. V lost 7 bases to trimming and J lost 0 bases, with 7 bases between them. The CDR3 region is CASTVNSGNTIYF. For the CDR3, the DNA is TGTGCCAGCACAGTTAACTCTGGAAACACCATATATTTT.

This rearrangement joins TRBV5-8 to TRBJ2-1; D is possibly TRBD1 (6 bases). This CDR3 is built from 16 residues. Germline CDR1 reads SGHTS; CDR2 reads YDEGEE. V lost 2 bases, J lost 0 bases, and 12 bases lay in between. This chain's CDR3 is CASSFGTLFSYNEQFF. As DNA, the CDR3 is TGTGCCAGCAGCTTCGGGACACTATTCTCCTACAATGAGCAGTTCTTC.